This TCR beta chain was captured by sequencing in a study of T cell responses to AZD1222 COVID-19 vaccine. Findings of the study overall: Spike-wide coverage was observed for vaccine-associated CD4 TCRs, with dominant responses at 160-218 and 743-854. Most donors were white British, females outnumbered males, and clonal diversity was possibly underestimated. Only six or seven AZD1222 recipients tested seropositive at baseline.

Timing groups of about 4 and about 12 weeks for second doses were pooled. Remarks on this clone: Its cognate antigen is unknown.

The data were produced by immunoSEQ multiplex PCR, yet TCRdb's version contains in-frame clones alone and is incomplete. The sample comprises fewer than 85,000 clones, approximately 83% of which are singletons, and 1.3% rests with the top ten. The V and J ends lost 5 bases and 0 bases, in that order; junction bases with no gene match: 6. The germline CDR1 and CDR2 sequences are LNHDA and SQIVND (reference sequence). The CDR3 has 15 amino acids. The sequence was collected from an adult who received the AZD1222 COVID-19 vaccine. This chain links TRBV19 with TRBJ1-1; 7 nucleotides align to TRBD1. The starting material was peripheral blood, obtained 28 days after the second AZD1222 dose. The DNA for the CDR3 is TGTGCCAGTAGTCACCGGGGGACAGTGAACACTGAAGCTTTCTTT. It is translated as CASSHRGTVNTEAFF.